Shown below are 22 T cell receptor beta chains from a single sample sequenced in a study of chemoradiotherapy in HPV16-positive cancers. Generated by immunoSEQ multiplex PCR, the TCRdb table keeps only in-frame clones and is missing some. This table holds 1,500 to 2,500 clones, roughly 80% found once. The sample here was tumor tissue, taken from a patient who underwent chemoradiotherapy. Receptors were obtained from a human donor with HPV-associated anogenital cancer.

The CDR3 DNA follows: TGTGCCAGCAGCTTGGCGGGACAGGTTTTCTATGGCTACACCTTC. It yields the protein CASSLAGQVFYGYTF. The chain uses TRBV5-5 and TRBJ1-2, with 8 bases matching TRBD1. The CDR3 loop spans 15 amino acids. V lost 0 bases, J lost 4 bases, and 5 bases stayed unmatched. Per germline, CDR1 SGHKS and CDR2 YYEKEE (reference sequence).

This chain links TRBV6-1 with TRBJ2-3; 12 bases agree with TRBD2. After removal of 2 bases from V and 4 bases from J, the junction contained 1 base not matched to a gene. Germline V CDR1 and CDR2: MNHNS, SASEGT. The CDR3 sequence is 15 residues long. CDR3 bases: TGTGCCAGCAGTGAACTAGCGGGAGGGCCAGATACGCAGTATTTT. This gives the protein CASSELAGGPDTQYF.

The CDR3 sequence: CASSQGSYEQYF. As DNA, the CDR3 is TGTGCCAGCAGTCAGGGTTCCTACGAGCAGTACTTC. This chain links TRBV7-9 with TRBJ2-7; D is perhaps TRBD1 (5 bases). The CDR3 runs to 12 residues. Trimming removed 6 bases from V and 1 base from J, with 7 bases in between. CDR1 and CDR2 (germline): SEHNR, FQNEAQ (reference sequence). The entire variable domain, with the rest obtained from reference TRBV7-9 and TRBJ2-7, is as follows: DTGVSQNPRHKITKRGQNVTFRCDPISEHNRLYWYRQTLGQGPEFLTYFQNEAQLEKSRLLSDRFSAERPKGSFSTLEIQRTEQGDSAMYLCASSQGSYEQYFGPGTRLTVT.

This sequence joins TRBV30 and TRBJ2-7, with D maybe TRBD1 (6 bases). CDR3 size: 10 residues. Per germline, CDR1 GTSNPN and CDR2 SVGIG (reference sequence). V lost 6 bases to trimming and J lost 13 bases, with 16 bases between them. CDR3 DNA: TGTGCCTGCTCCACAGGGCGGATTTACTTC. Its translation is CACSTGRIYF.

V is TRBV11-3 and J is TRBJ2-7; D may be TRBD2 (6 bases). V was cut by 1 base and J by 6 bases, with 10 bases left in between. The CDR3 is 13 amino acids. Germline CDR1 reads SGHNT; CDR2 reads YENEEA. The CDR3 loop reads CASSLVGGSEQYF. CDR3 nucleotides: TGTGCCAGCAGCTTAGTTGGGGGGAGCGAGCAGTACTTC.

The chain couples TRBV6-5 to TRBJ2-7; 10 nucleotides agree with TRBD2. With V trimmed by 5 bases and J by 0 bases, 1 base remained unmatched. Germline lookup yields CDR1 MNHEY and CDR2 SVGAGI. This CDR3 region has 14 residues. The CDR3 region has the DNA TGTGCCAGCAGTGCTAGCGGGAGCTCCTACGAGCAGTACTTC. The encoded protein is CASSASGSSYEQYF.

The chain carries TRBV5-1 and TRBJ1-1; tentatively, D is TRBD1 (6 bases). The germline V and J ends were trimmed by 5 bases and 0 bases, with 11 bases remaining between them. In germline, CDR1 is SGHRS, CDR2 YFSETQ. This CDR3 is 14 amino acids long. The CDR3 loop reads CASRSDSLNTEAFF. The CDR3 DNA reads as TGCGCCAGCAGATCGGACAGCCTGAACACTGAAGCTTTCTTT.

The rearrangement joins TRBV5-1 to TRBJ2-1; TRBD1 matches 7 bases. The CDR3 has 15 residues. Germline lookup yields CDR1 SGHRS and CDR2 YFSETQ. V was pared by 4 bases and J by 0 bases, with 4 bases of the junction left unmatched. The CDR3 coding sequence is TGCGCCAGCAGCACTACAGGGGCCTCCTACAATGAGCAGTTCTTC. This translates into CASSTTGASYNEQFF.

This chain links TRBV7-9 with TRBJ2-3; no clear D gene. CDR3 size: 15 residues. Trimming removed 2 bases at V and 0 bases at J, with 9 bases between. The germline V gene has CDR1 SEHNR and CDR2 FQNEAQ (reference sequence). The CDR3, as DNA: TGTGCCAGCAGCTTAAGGGCGCCTAGCACAGATACGCAGTATTTT. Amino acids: CASSLRAPSTDTQYF.

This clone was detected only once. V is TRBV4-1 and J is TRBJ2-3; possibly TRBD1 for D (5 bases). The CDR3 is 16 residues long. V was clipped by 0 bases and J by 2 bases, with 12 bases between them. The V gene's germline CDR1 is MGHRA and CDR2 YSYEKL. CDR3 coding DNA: TGCGCCAGCAGCCAAGACAGGGCCAGGGTCACAGATACGCAGTATTTT. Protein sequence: CASSQDRARVTDTQYF.

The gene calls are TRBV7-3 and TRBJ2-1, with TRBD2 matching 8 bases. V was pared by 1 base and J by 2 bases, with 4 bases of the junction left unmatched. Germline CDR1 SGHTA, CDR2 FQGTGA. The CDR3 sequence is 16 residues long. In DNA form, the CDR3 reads TGTGCCAGCAGCTTAAGGGCGGGGGGTACCTACAATGAGCAGTTCTTC. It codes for CASSLRAGGTYNEQFF.

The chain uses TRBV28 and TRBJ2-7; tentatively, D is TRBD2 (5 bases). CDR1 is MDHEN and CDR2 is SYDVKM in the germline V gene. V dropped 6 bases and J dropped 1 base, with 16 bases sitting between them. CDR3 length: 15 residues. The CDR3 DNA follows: TGTGCCAGCAGCCTGTCTCTCACGGGGTCCTACGAGCAGTACTTC. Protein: CASSLSLTGSYEQYF.

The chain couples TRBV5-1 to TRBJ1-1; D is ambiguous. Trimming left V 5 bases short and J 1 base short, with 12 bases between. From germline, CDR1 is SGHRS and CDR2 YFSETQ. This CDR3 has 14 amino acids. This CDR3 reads CASSLGTSNTEAFF. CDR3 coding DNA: TGCGCCAGCAGTCTCGGCACCTCGAACACTGAAGCTTTCTTT.

In nucleotides, the CDR3 is TGCGCCAGCAGTGAGTCGATCCTGGGTCGTGGGGAAAGAGATACGCAGTATTTT. Amino acid sequence: CASSESILGRGERDTQYF. V gene TRBV10-2 combines with J gene TRBJ2-3, with D unclear. The CDR3 is 18 residues long. The germline gives CDR1 WSHSY, CDR2 SAAADI. Trimming took off 0 bases at V and 5 bases at J, with 21 bases between the two ends.

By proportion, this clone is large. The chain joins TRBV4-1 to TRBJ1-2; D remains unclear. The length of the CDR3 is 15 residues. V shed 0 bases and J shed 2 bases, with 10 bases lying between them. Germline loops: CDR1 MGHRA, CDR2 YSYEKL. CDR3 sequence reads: CASSQDSATNYGYTF. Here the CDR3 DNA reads TGCGCCAGCAGCCAAGACTCAGCTACGAACTATGGCTACACCTTC.

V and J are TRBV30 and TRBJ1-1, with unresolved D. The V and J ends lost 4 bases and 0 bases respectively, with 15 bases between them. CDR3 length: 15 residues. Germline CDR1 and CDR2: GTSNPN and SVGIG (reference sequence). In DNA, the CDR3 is TGTGCCTGGACCCGAGGGCGGATCATGAACACTGAAGCTTTCTTT. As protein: CAWTRGRIMNTEAFF.

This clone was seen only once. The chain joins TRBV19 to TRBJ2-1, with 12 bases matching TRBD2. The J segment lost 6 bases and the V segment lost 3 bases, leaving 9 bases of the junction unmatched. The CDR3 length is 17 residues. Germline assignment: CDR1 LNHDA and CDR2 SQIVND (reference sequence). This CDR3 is CASSILAGGSGGNEQFF. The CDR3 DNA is TGTGCCAGTAGTATCCTAGCGGGAGGGTCTGGTGGCAATGAGCAGTTCTTC.

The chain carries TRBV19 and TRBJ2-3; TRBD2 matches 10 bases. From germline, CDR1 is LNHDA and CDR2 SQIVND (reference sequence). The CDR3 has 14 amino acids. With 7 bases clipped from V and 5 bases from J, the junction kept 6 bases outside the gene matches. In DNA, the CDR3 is TGTGCCAGTAAAGCGGGAGGGCCAAAAGATACGCAGTATTTT. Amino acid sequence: CASKAGGPKDTQYF. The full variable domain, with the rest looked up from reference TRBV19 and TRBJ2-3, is DGGITQSPKYLFRKEGQNVTLSCEQNLNHDAMYWYRQDPGQGLRLIYYSQIVNDFQKGDIAEGYSVSREKKESFPLTVTSAQKNPTAFYLCASKAGGPKDTQYFGPGTRLTVL.

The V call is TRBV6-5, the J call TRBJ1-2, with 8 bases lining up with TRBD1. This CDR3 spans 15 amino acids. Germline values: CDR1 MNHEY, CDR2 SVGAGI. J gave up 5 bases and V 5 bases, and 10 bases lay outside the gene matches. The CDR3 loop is CASSQTLTGEYGYTF. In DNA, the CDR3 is TGTGCCAGCAGTCAAACCTTGACAGGGGAGTATGGCTACACCTTC.

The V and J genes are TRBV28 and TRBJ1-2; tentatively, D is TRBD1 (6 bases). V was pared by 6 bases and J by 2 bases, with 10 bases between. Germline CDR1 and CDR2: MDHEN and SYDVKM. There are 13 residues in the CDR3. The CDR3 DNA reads TGTGCCAGCAGATCACAGGGAAACTATGGCTACACCTTC. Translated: CASRSQGNYGYTF.

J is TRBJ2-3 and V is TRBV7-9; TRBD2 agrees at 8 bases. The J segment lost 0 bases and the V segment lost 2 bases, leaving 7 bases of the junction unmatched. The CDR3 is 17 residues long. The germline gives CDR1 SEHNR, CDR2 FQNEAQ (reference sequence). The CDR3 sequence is CASSLLWRGVSTDTQYF. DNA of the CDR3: TGTGCCAGCAGCTTACTGTGGCGGGGGGTGAGCACAGATACGCAGTATTTT.

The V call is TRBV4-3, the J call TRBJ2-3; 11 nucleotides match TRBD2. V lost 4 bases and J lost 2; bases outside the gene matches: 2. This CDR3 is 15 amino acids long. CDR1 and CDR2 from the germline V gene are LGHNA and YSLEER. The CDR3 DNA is TGCGCCAGCAGCCCGGGACTAGCGGCCACAGATACGCAGTATTTT. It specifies CASSPGLAATDTQYF.